These 29 T cell receptor beta chains came from one sample sequenced in a study of blood T cell repertoires in COVID-19 (dated by TCRdb to 2018 to 2020). The library relied on the immunoSEQ multiplex PCR assay. In TCRdb, the immuneACCESS table is reduced to in-frame sequences with V and J assigned. These tables do not hold every clone; where another copy was compared, an unresolved V gene accounts for under half, and the others remain unexplained. The sample table shows some 250,000 clones, and just under 85% are seen once. The ten largest clones capture 15% of the sample. Sequenced sample: PBMCs or T cells enriched from blood (not recorded which). These receptors all come from a man between 35 and 55 years old who had recovered from COVID-19.

The V and J genes are TRBV5-4 and TRBJ2-3; TRBD2 aligns across 12 bases. V shed 1 base and J 3 bases; nucleotides not matched to a gene: 3. The V gene's germline CDR1 is SGHNT and CDR2 YYREEE (reference sequence). This CDR3 spans 16 amino acids. CDR3 loop: CASSLRLAGGTDTQYF. In nucleotides, the CDR3 is TGTGCCAGCAGCTTGAGGCTAGCGGGGGGGACAGATACGCAGTATTTT.

This sequence joins TRBV5-1 and TRBJ2-2, with 7 bases fitting TRBD1. CDR3 length: 15 residues. The V and J ends lost 1 base and 4 bases, in that order; junction bases with no gene match: 4. Germline CDR1 SGHRS, CDR2 YFSETQ. The CDR3 reads CASSLRGLGTGELFF. The CDR3 bases are TGCGCCAGCAGCTTGAGGGGGCTGGGCACCGGGGAGCTGTTTTTT.

The CDR3 here is CATGTGYPQHPGGDTQYF. The CDR3 DNA sequence: TGTGCCACCGGGACAGGGTATCCTCAGCACCCAGGCGGAGATACGCAGTATTTT. The chain is built from TRBV24-1 and TRBJ2-3, with 9 bases identical to TRBD1. Germline assignment: CDR1 KGHDR and CDR2 SFDVKD. Trimming at V came to 9 bases and at J to 5 bases, leaving 20 bases not matched to a gene. The CDR3 totals 18 residues.

CDR3 nucleotide sequence: TGTGCCAGCATCGTAGGTAGGGAGGAGACCCAGTACTTC. Its translation is CASIVGREETQYF. V and J are TRBV2 and TRBJ2-5; D possibly corresponds to TRBD2 (5 bases). The CDR3 runs to 13 residues. The V and J ends lost 7 bases and 5 bases respectively, with 14 bases between them. Germline V gives CDR1 SNHLY, CDR2 FYNNEI. The variable domain in full, with the rest retrieved from reference TRBV2 and TRBJ2-5, is EPEVTQTPSHQVTQMGQEVILRCVPISNHLYFYWYRQILGQKVEFLVSFYNNEISEKSEIFDDQFSVERPDGSNFTLKIRSTKLEDSAMYFCASIVGREETQYFGPGTRLLVL.

The chain combines TRBV24-1 with TRBJ1-1; possible D gene TRBD1, 6 bases. V lost 3 bases and J lost 1, with 11 bases in between. This CDR3 has 15 amino acids. CDR1 and CDR2 from the germline V gene are KGHDR and SFDVKD. This CDR3 is CATSDPATGNTEAFF. In nucleotides, the CDR3 is TGTGCCACCAGTGATCCCGCGACAGGGAACACTGAAGCTTTCTTT.

This rearrangement joins TRBV4-1 to TRBJ2-7, with TRBD2 matching over 9 bases. CDR3 length equals 15 residues. V gave up 3 bases and J gave up 4 bases; unmatched junction bases: 7. Germline V gene sequence: CDR1 MGHRA, CDR2 YSYEKL. The CDR3 spells CASSQQTSGPYEQYF. The CDR3 DNA follows: TGCGCCAGCAGCCAGCAGACTAGCGGTCCTTACGAGCAGTACTTC.

This rearrangement joins TRBV6-5 to TRBJ1-5, with D hard to call. The germline V gene encodes CDR1 MNHEY and CDR2 SVGAGI. The V end was cut by 4 bases, the J end by 9 bases, with 13 bases between. This CDR3 region has 13 residues. The CDR3, as DNA: TGTGCCAGCAGTTCCGGGAGGTTTGGGCCCCAGCATTTT. Translation gives CASSSGRFGPQHF.

V is TRBV5-3 and J is TRBJ1-3; D gene ambiguous. TRBV5-3 is identified as an open reading frame with a role that is uncertain. The V end was cut by 3 bases, the J end by 3 bases, with 13 bases between. This CDR3 spans 15 amino acids. The CDR3 DNA reads TGTGCCAGAAGCTGCGCGTCGGAGGATGGAAACACCATATATTTT. It specifies CARSCASEDGNTIYF.

This clone was counted once. This chain uses TRBV24-1 with TRBJ2-7, with TRBD1 identical over 10 bases. Germline V gene lookup returns CDR1 KGHDR and CDR2 SFDVKD. The CDR3 is 14 residues long. Trimming cost V 5 bases and J 4 bases; bases outside gene matches: 4. The CDR3 DNA sequence: TGTGCCACCAGTGCGACAGGGGGCAAGTACGAGCAGTACTTC. It translates to CATSATGGKYEQYF.

The chain joins TRBV12-5 to TRBJ1-1; tentative D call: TRBD1 (5 bases). The CDR3 contains 12 residues. Trimming took 3 bases from V and 8 from J, leaving 10 bases between them. Germline loops: CDR1 LGHNT, CDR2 FRNRAP. This chain's CDR3 is CASGFRTREAFF. CDR3 nucleotides: TGTGCTAGTGGTTTCCGGACACGGGAAGCTTTCTTT.

V gene TRBV30 combines with J gene TRBJ1-2, with TRBD1 matching over 7 bases. Germline V gene data show CDR1 as GTSNPN and CDR2 as SVGIG (reference sequence). The ends lost 7 bases at V and 3 bases at J; junction bases unmatched: 8. CDR3 length: 13 residues. CDR3: CASDRPLDYGYTF. The CDR3 nucleotides are TGTGCCTCGGACAGGCCCCTCGACTATGGCTACACCTTC.

As to this clone: The sample holds other DNA sequences that translate to the same CDR3. The V gene is TRBV9, the J gene TRBJ2-2, with 8 bases aligning to TRBD1. Trimming removed 2 bases from V and 3 bases from J; junction bases left unmatched: 0. CDR3 size: 14 residues. The germline V gene encodes CDR1 SGDLS and CDR2 YYNGEE. DNA of the CDR3: TGTGCCAGCAGCGTGGGACAGGACACCGGGGAGCTGTTTTTT. It encodes CASSVGQDTGELFF. Looking up the rest from reference TRBV9 and TRBJ2-2 gives the full variable domain: DSGVTQTPKHLITATGQRVTLRCSPRSGDLSVYWYQQSLDQGLQFLIQYYNGEERAKGNILERFSAQQFPDLHSELNLSSLELGDSALYFCASSVGQDTGELFFGEGSRLTVL.

The chain recombines TRBV15 with TRBJ1-5; D not resolved. The CDR3 has 15 amino acids. CDR1 LNHNV and CDR2 YYDKDF come from the germline V gene (reference sequence). The V gene lost 0 bases and the J gene lost 9 bases, with 15 bases spanning the gap. The CDR3 reads CATSRDPVRGGPQHF. CDR3 sequence (DNA): TGTGCCACCAGCAGAGATCCGGTTCGAGGAGGGCCCCAGCATTTT.

The chain uses TRBV6-6 and TRBJ2-7, with D possibly TRBD2 on 6 matching bases. V was pared by 5 bases and J by 6 bases, with 26 bases between. In germline, CDR1 is MNHNY, CDR2 SVGAGI (reference sequence). This CDR3 is built from 17 residues. CDR3 amino acids: CASSLSPSGEAAVEQYF. CDR3 nucleotides: TGTGCCAGCAGTCTATCGCCTTCGGGGGAGGCTGCTGTCGAGCAGTACTTC.

V usage is TRBV11-3 and J usage is TRBJ2-1; D might be TRBD1 (6 bases). This CDR3 contains 16 residues. Looked up from germline, CDR1 is SGHNT and CDR2 is YENEEA. The germline V and J ends were trimmed by 1 base and 0 bases, with 10 bases remaining between them. The CDR3 loop reads CASSLGTDSSYNEQFF. DNA for the CDR3: TGTGCCAGCAGCTTAGGGACGGACAGCTCCTACAATGAGCAGTTCTTC.

The chain's CDR3 is CSVEGKRSGNGYTF. CDR3 DNA: TGCAGCGTTGAAGGAAAAAGGTCAGGGAATGGCTACACCTTC. The rearrangement joins TRBV29-1 to TRBJ1-2; maybe TRBD1 (5 bases). This CDR3 comprises 14 residues. Germline-derived CDR1 and CDR2 are SQVTM and ANQGSEA. V gave up 1 base and J gave up 6 bases, with 15 bases separating them. Full variable domain (rest looked up from reference TRBV29-1 and TRBJ1-2): SAVISQKPSRDICQRGTSLTIQCQVDSQVTMMFWYRQQPGQSLTLIATANQGSEATYESGFVIDKFPISRPNLTFSTLTVSNMSPEDSSIYLCSVEGKRSGNGYTFGSGTRLTVV.

The chain is built from TRBV7-8 and TRBJ2-3; 15 bases line up with TRBD2. CDR3 length: 17 amino acids. Germline CDR1 is SGHVS and CDR2 is FQNEAQ. V trimming: 5 bases; J trimming: 2 bases; junction bases outside the gene matches: 5. CDR3 sequence (DNA): TGTGCCAGCAGCGCCCGGACTAGCGGGGGGGCCACAGATACGCAGTATTTT. Protein sequence: CASSARTSGGATDTQYF. Using reference TRBV7-8 and TRBJ2-3 for the parts outside the CDR3, the full variable domain is GAGVSQSPRYKVAKRGQDVALRCDPISGHVSLFWYQQALGQGPEFLTYFQNEAQLDKSGLPSDRFFAERPEGSVSTLKIQRTQQEDSAVYLCASSARTSGGATDTQYFGPGTRLTVL.

Worth noting for this clone: One junction end does not reproduce the germline sequence, and a read error may be involved. V and J are TRBV28 and TRBJ2-1; TRBD2 agrees at 11 bases. The CDR3 length is 12 residues. Germline V gives CDR1 MDHEN, CDR2 SYDVKM. CDR3 DNA sequence: TGCGCTAGCGGGAGGTCCTACAATGAGCAGTTCTTC. Protein product: CASGRSYNEQFF.

To note about this clone: Other DNA sequences in the same sample also yield this CDR3. The rearrangement joins TRBV28 to TRBJ2-5, with D possibly being TRBD1 (5 bases). Per germline, CDR1 MDHEN and CDR2 SYDVKM. This CDR3 is built from 13 residues. V lost 3 bases and J lost 1, with 6 bases in between. The CDR3 nucleotides are TGTGCCAGCAGTTTGACAGTCCAAGAGACCCAGTACTTC. Protein product: CASSLTVQETQYF.

This sequence joins TRBV5-6 and TRBJ2-3; 11 positions match TRBD2. The CDR3 runs to 14 residues. Trimming at V came to 7 bases and at J to 6 bases, leaving 7 bases not matched to a gene. Germline V gene lookup returns CDR1 SGHDT and CDR2 YYEEEE. The CDR3 sequence: CASGSGGAWDTQYF. The CDR3 bases are TGTGCCAGCGGTAGCGGGGGGGCCTGGGATACGCAGTATTTT.

The gene calls are TRBV6-2 or TRBV6-3 and TRBJ1-1; maybe TRBD1 (5 bases). Trimming shortened V by 7 bases and J by 6 bases, and 18 bases separated the two germline ends. CDR1 and CDR2 from the germline V gene are MNHEY and SVGEGT. The CDR3 has 14 residues. The CDR3 sequence is CASNPLQGGSEAFF. For the CDR3, the DNA is TGTGCCAGCAACCCACTTCAGGGAGGGTCTGAAGCTTTCTTT.

This clone was seen only a few times. This same CDR3 is encoded by further DNA sequences in the sample. The chain carries TRBV4-2 and TRBJ1-1; D might be TRBD1 (6 bases). CDR3 size: 13 residues. The V end lost 4 bases, the J end lost 4 bases, and 10 bases lay between the germline ends. Germline CDR1 LGHNA, CDR2 YNFKEQ. CDR3 sequence reads: CASSRTGSTEAFF. The CDR3 DNA reads TGTGCCAGCAGCCGTACAGGGAGCACTGAAGCTTTCTTT.

This clone was seen just once. The CDR3 is CAVSGGINYGYTF. The DNA for the CDR3 is TGTGCCGTTAGCGGGGGGATTAACTATGGCTACACCTTC. This chain uses TRBV19 with TRBJ1-2; D is perhaps TRBD1 (5 bases). The germline V and J ends were trimmed by 11 bases and 1 base, with 14 bases remaining between them. Germline V CDR1 and CDR2: LNHDA, SQIVND (reference sequence). This CDR3 is built from 13 residues.

J is TRBJ1-3 and V is TRBV9; perhaps TRBD1 as D (6 bases). Germline V gives CDR1 SGDLS, CDR2 YYNGEE. This CDR3 has 16 amino acids. V lost 1 base and J 4 bases, leaving 15 bases between the germline ends. The CDR3 here is CASSVLEGVYGNTIYF. Here the CDR3 DNA reads TGTGCCAGCAGCGTACTCGAGGGGGTATACGGAAACACCATATATTTT. The entire variable domain, with the rest obtained from reference TRBV9 and TRBJ1-3, is as follows: DSGVTQTPKHLITATGQRVTLRCSPRSGDLSVYWYQQSLDQGLQFLIQYYNGEERAKGNILERFSAQQFPDLHSELNLSSLELGDSALYFCASSVLEGVYGNTIYFGEGSWLTVV.

The chain links TRBV7-9 to TRBJ2-2; D unclear. Trimming shortened V by 2 bases and J by 6 bases, and 13 bases separated the two germline ends. The germline gives CDR1 SEHNR, CDR2 FQNEAQ (reference sequence). This CDR3 spans 15 amino acids. Here the CDR3 reads CASSLRVARSGELFF. As DNA, the CDR3 is TGTGCCAGCAGCTTAAGAGTCGCGAGGTCCGGGGAGCTGTTTTTT.

The chain employs TRBV9 and TRBJ2-2; a weak D match, TRBD1 (6 bases). CDR1 and CDR2 from the germline V gene are SGDLS and YYNGEE. V was shortened by 3 bases and J by 2 bases, with 11 bases between the two germline ends. This CDR3 region has 15 residues. The CDR3 sequence: CASSARGLNTGELFF. DNA of the CDR3: TGTGCCAGCAGCGCCAGGGGTTTAAACACCGGGGAGCTGTTTTTT. The full variable domain, its missing parts supplied by reference TRBV9 and TRBJ2-2, is DSGVTQTPKHLITATGQRVTLRCSPRSGDLSVYWYQQSLDQGLQFLIQYYNGEERAKGNILERFSAQQFPDLHSELNLSSLELGDSALYFCASSARGLNTGELFFGEGSRLTVL.

This sequence joins TRBV4-3 and TRBJ1-2, with D possibly being TRBD1 (6 bases). V lost 6 bases, J lost 1 base, and 9 bases lay in between. Germline V gives CDR1 LGHNA, CDR2 YSLEER. The CDR3 covers 13 residues. The CDR3 sequence is CASSPRGNYGYTF. The CDR3, as DNA: TGCGCCAGCAGTCCCAGGGGTAACTATGGCTACACCTTC.

The chain joins TRBV11-2 to TRBJ2-1; D is uncertain. The CDR3 has 14 residues. V dropped 3 bases and J dropped 5 bases, with 11 bases sitting between them. Germline-derived CDR1 and CDR2 are SGHAT and FQNNGV. CDR3 in amino acids: CASSLVLSNNEQFF. CDR3 coding DNA: TGTGCCAGCAGCTTGGTACTATCTAACAATGAGCAGTTCTTC.

This clone was counted a few times. The V and J genes are TRBV19 and TRBJ2-7, with 7 bases matching TRBD1. V shed 8 bases and J 2 bases; nucleotides not matched to a gene: 9. CDR1 and CDR2 from the germline V gene are LNHDA and SQIVND (reference sequence). The length of the CDR3 is 14 residues. CDR3 DNA: TGTGCCAGTCATTCCGGGACAGTGGCCTACGAGCAGTACTTC. It yields the protein CASHSGTVAYEQYF.